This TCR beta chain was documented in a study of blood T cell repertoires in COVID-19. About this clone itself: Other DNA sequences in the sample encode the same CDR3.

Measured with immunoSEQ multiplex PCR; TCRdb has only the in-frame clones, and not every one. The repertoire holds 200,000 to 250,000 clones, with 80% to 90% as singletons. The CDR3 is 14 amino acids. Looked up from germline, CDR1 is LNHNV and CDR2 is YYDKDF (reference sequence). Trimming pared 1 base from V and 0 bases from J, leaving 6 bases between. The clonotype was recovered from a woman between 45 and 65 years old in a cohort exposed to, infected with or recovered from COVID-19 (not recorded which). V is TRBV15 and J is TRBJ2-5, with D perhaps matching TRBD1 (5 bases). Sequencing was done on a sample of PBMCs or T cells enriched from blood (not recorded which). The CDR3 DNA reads TGTGCCACCAGCAGAGGACAGAACCAAGAGACCCAGTACTTC. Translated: CATSRGQNQETQYF.